Listed here is a single T cell receptor (beta chain). The data were obtained in a study of blood T cell repertoires in COVID-19. Study-level information: COVID-19 samples from acute and convalescent phases originated in the United States, Italy and Spain. PBMCs, B-cell-depleted T cells, or T cells provided the cDNA or gDNA that made up the material.

As originally analysed: Reference gene primers were amplified, and this amplification served to estimate nucleated cell counts. TCRdb's table, derived via immunoSEQ multiplex PCR, lists solely in-frame clones and lacks some. For V, J and clone size, that table is used; D and trimming come from the DNA. The table lists nearly 35,000 clones, about 90% of them singletons. This CDR3 contains 15 residues. The V segment lost 4 bases and the J segment 1 base; nucleotides outside the gene matches: 2. Per germline, CDR1 KGHSH and CDR2 LQKENI. This chain uses TRBV18 with TRBJ1-5, with 9 bases that match TRBD1. The sample comprised peripheral blood. This clonotype was obtained from a human donor in a cohort sampled during active COVID-19. CDR3 loop: CASSLGQGSNQPQHF. The CDR3 DNA reads as TGTGCCAGCTCACTCGGACAGGGGAGCAATCAGCCCCAGCATTTT. The complete variable domain, with remaining parts taken from reference TRBV18 and TRBJ1-5, reads NAGVMQNPRHLVRRRGQEARLRCSPMKGHSHVYWYRQLPEEGLKFMVYLQKENIIDESGMPKERFSAEFPKEGPSILRIQQVVRGDSAAYFCASSLGQGSNQPQHFGDGTRLSIL.